The sample holds a few counts of the clone carrying this T cell receptor (beta chain). Per the germline V gene, CDR1 is SQVTM and CDR2 is ANQGSEA. The CDR3 is 12 residues long. V dropped 2 bases and J dropped 6 bases, with 11 bases sitting between them. This specimen belongs to a study of relationships among human T cell subsets. From mRNA, alpha and beta CDR3 regions were amplified using semiquantitative ARM-PCR. In ARM-PCR, communal superprimers followed tagged nested gene-specific primers for exponential amplification. Each CDR3 protein gets one entry after TCRdb re-called the multiplex PCR reads with MiXCR. Among over 14,000 distinct CDR3 sequences listed, around three fifths were seen once.

The clonotype comes from a man in his forties or fifties in good health. The sample comprised total T cells sorted from blood. This chain connects TRBV29-1 to TRBJ2-7; possibly TRBD2 for D (5 bases). The CDR3 DNA is TGCAGCGTTGAACCCGTACGGGGCGAGCAGTACTTC. It codes for CSVEPVRGEQYF.